What follows is one TCR beta chain and its context. Original processing notes: Reference gene primer amplification in the assay estimated nucleated cell counts. Assay: immunoSEQ multiplex PCR; the TCRdb copy retains only in-frame clones and omits some. That table gives V, J and clone size, and the DNA gave D and trimming. The sample contains around 200,000 clones, approximately 90% of which appear only once. This CDR3 is built from 15 residues. Germline V lookup: CDR1 MNHEY, CDR2 SMNVEV (reference sequence). The V and J ends lost 11 bases and 1 base, in that order; junction bases with no gene match: 10. The sample belongs to a study of blood T cell repertoires in COVID-19. At the level of the study: Samples of COVID-19 (acute and convalescent) were obtained from the United States, Italy and Spain.

The J gene is TRBJ2-3, the V gene TRBV27; 9 bases line up with TRBD2. The specimen was peripheral blood. This TCR came from a woman aged 18-29 years who had recovered from COVID-19. Here the CDR3 reads CAGTRLAAGTDTQYF. The CDR3 DNA reads as TGTGCCGGGACGAGACTAGCGGCTGGCACAGATACGCAGTATTTT.